One sample yielded the 16 T cell receptor beta chains listed below, sequenced in a study of regulatory T cells in long-lasting Graves disease. Time point indicated: newly diagnosed GD, antithyroid drugs for less than 3 months. The TCR library was prepared using RNA isolated from PBMCs. In building TCR beta libraries, iRepertoire HTBI primers were used together with Arm-PCR of CDR3 regions. Each CDR3 protein gets one entry after TCRdb re-called the multiplex PCR reads with MiXCR. This sample has about 530,000 distinct CDR3 sequences, with roughly 16% found just once. These same data were also listed under a study on T cells in Graves' hyperthyroidism and ophthalmopathy.

The sample consisted of peripheral blood mononuclear cells (PBMCs), taken at new diagnosis, from a patient treated with antithyroid drugs. The receptors were sampled from a woman in her forties or fifties with Graves disease.

With regard to this clonotype: This may stem from a read error, because a much larger clone lies one nucleotide away. The chain employs TRBV7-8 and TRBJ2-3, with TRBD2 matching 7 bases. There are 16 residues in the CDR3. Germline CDR1 is SGHVS and CDR2 is FQNEAQ. CDR3 DNA: TGTGCCAGCAGCTTAGTTAGCGGGTATGGGGCAGATACGCGGTATTTT. Amino acid sequence: CASSLVSGYGADTRYF.

Ten or more counts support this clonotype. The chain employs TRBV2 and TRBJ1-1; D remains unclear. Trimming removed 6 bases from V and 9 bases from J, with 14 bases in between. Germline lookup yields CDR1 SNHLY and CDR2 FYNNEI. The CDR3 is 12 amino acids. The CDR3 DNA reads as TGTGCCAGCAGCGAGGGTGACTTGAAAGCTTTCTTT. It translates to CASSEGDLKAFF.

This chain connects TRBV6-5 to TRBJ2-5, with 8 positions matching TRBD1. The CDR3 length is 14 residues. J was trimmed by 1 base and V by 2 bases; bases with no gene match: 0. Germline V lookup: CDR1 MNHEY, CDR2 SVGAGI. The DNA of the CDR3 is TGTGCCAGCAGTTACGGACAGGGCCAAGAGACCCAGTACTTC. As protein: CASSYGQGQETQYF.

In its sample, this clonotype was seen a few times. V gene TRBV20-1 combines with J gene TRBJ1-5; 8 bases map to TRBD1. Per germline, CDR1 DFQATT and CDR2 SNEGSKA (reference sequence). The CDR3 loop spans 14 amino acids. The V segment lost 2 bases and the J segment 4 bases; nucleotides outside the gene matches: 4. The CDR3 sequence: CSARLTGGNQPQHF. The CDR3, as DNA: TGCAGTGCTAGACTCACAGGGGGGAATCAGCCCCAGCATTTT.

This chain connects TRBV10-1 to TRBJ2-1; 10 bases line up with TRBD2. V lost 0 bases and J lost 1; bases outside the gene matches: 3. Germline loops: CDR1 WNHNN, CDR2 SYGVQD (reference sequence). CDR3 size: 17 residues. This chain's CDR3 is CASSESLAGGSYNEQFF. CDR3 nucleotide sequence: TGCGCCAGCAGTGAGTCGTTAGCGGGGGGATCCTACAATGAGCAGTTCTTC.

This clonotype was detected many times. This chain connects TRBV28 to TRBJ2-2, with 10 bases identical to TRBD1. CDR1 and CDR2 (germline): MDHEN, SYDVKM. The V segment lost 9 bases and the J segment 6 bases; nucleotides outside the gene matches: 10. CDR3 length equals 15 residues. The CDR3 DNA reads TGTGCCAGGACAGGGGGCGCGTTTGGTCCCGGGGAGCTGTTTTTT. Its translation is CARTGGAFGPGELFF.

The rearrangement links TRBV5-1 to TRBJ2-2, with TRBD1 as a possible D gene (5 bases). Germline CDR1 and CDR2: SGHRS and YFSETQ. CDR3 length equals 15 residues. Trimming removed 4 bases at V and 5 bases at J, with 15 bases between. This chain's CDR3 is CASSVLTRGTGELFF. CDR3 DNA: TGCGCCAGCAGCGTCTTAACAAGGGGTACCGGGGAGCTGTTTTTT.

V is TRBV6-1 and J is TRBJ1-1; perhaps TRBD1 as D (5 bases). There are 12 residues in the CDR3. Trimming took off 1 base at V and 11 bases at J, with 11 bases between the two ends. Germline V CDR1 and CDR2: MNHNS, SASEGT. This CDR3 is CASSEGGPWAFF. The CDR3 region has the DNA TGTGCCAGCAGTGAAGGGGGACCATGGGCTTTCTTT.

V is TRBV5-1 and J is TRBJ2-7, with 8 bases identical to TRBD1. This CDR3 is 14 amino acids long. The V gene's germline CDR1 is SGHRS and CDR2 YFSETQ. Trimming at V came to 1 base and at J to 5 bases, leaving 5 bases not matched to a gene. The CDR3 protein is CASSLRTGSDEQYF. The DNA of the CDR3 is TGCGCCAGCAGCTTGCGGACAGGGTCGGACGAGCAGTACTTC.

This clonotype has ten or more counts. The chain couples TRBV7-9 to TRBJ1-1; D is uncertain. Trimming removed 5 bases from V and 8 bases from J, with 12 bases in between. CDR1 and CDR2 (germline): SEHNR, FQNEAQ (reference sequence). The CDR3 loop spans 12 amino acids. The CDR3 DNA reads as TGTGCCAGCAGCACAACCGTAAGAGAAGCTTTCTTT. Translating gives CASSTTVREAFF. The variable domain in full, with the rest retrieved from reference TRBV7-9 and TRBJ1-1, is DTGVSQNPRHKITKRGQNVTFRCDPISEHNRLYWYRQTLGQGPEFLTYFQNEAQLEKSRLLSDRFSAERPKGSFSTLEIQRTEQGDSAMYLCASSTTVREAFFGQGTRLTVV.

This clonotype occurred many times. V and J are TRBV20-1 and TRBJ1-1; D is possibly TRBD1 (5 bases). The CDR3 has 13 amino acids. Deletions cut 1 base from V and 5 bases from J, with 11 bases between. Germline V gene sequence: CDR1 DFQATT, CDR2 SNEGSKA (reference sequence). The CDR3 spells CSARGGGRTEAFF. CDR3 bases: TGCAGTGCTAGAGGTGGGGGTAGGACTGAAGCTTTCTTT.

This clonotype was observed a few times. This chain connects TRBV2 to TRBJ2-5; D uncertain. Germline V gene lookup returns CDR1 SNHLY and CDR2 FYNNEI. The V end was cut by 4 bases, the J end by 1 base, with 7 bases between. CDR3 size: 13 residues. In nucleotides, the CDR3 is TGTGCCAGCAGTGGGGTCGGCCAAGAGACCCAGTACTTC. Its protein product is CASSGVGQETQYF. Filled out from reference TRBV2 and TRBJ2-5, the complete variable domain reads EPEVTQTPSHQVTQMGQEVILRCVPISNHLYFYWYRQILGQKVEFLVSFYNNEISEKSEIFDDQFSVERPDGSNFTLKIRSTKLEDSAMYFCASSGVGQETQYFGPGTRLLVL.

The chain employs TRBV4-1 and TRBJ2-5, with 9 nucleotides matching TRBD2. Per germline, CDR1 MGHRA and CDR2 YSYEKL. The CDR3 spans 16 residues. The V segment lost 8 bases and the J segment 5 bases; nucleotides outside the gene matches: 15. The CDR3 nucleotides are TGCGCCAGCGCTCCAACCCCCGGCGGGGGGGCGGAGACCCAGTACTTC. Translated: CASAPTPGGGAETQYF.

Many counts were recorded for this clonotype. V and J are TRBV6-1 and TRBJ2-1, with 10 bases aligning to TRBD2. V was pared by 3 bases and J by 7 bases, with 15 bases of the junction left unmatched. This CDR3 region has 18 residues. Germline V gene data show CDR1 as MNHNS and CDR2 as SASEGT. The CDR3 DNA reads as TGTGCCAGCAGTGACGGGTTAGGTGTAGCGGGGGGTAGGAATGAGCAGTTCTTC. Protein: CASSDGLGVAGGRNEQFF.

The genes are TRBV5-1 and TRBJ1-1; D gene unclear. V was trimmed by 0 bases and J by 3 bases, leaving 9 bases between them. CDR3 size: 14 residues. Germline V gene lookup returns CDR1 SGHRS and CDR2 YFSETQ. The CDR3 region is CASSLVRGDTEAFF. The CDR3 coding sequence is TGCGCCAGCAGCTTGGTGAGAGGCGACACTGAAGCTTTCTTT.

This clonotype was picked up a small number of times. The J gene is TRBJ1-6, the V gene TRBV6-1; D is unresolved. The germline V gene has CDR1 MNHNS and CDR2 SASEGT. Trimming took off 5 bases at V and 8 bases at J, with 7 bases between the two ends. The CDR3 spans 12 residues. The CDR3 DNA follows: TGTGCCAGCAGTCCGTTGTATTCACCCCTCCACTTT. Amino acid sequence: CASSPLYSPLHF.